This TCR beta chain comes out of a study of blood T cells in healthy people across ages. Using a J-beta primer mix together with a sample-barcoded 5' primer, a second PCR was run for about 6 to 11 cycles. A template-switch adaptor containing 12 random nucleotides labeled each cDNA molecule. Every sample produced at least 2.5 million CDR3-containing paired-end reads. TCRdb recomputed calls from the 5' RACE reads with MiXCR, one row per CDR3 protein. Of about a million distinct CDR3 sequences listed, roughly 51% are singletons. About this clonotype: No antigen is known for it.

Trimming left V 5 bases short and J 8 bases short, with 15 bases between. The length of the CDR3 is 13 residues. CDR1 and CDR2 from the germline V gene are MNHEY and SVGAGI. Study-level results: A strong correlation between TCR beta diversity and naive T cell percentage was seen. As age increased, TCR beta diversity per million T cells fell in a roughly linear fashion.

The chain employs TRBV6-5 and TRBJ1-2; D is unclear. The sample consisted of blood. The source is a woman aged 55 to 70 in good health. CDR3 sequence reads: CASSDLGISGYTF. The CDR3, as DNA: TGTGCCAGCAGTGACTTGGGGATTAGCGGCTACACCTTC.